Below, 16 T cell receptor beta chains from the same sample are listed, as sequenced in a study of sequential checkpoint blockade in melanoma. Treatment here: randomized to nivolumab then ipilimumab (arm A) or the reverse (arm B). Generated by immunoSEQ multiplex PCR, the TCRdb table keeps only in-frame clones and is missing some. The sample lists roughly 10,000 clones, about 30% occurring once. This sample comprised tumor tissue (inferred from file names), obtained from a patient given nivolumab and ipilimumab in sequence. These receptors came from a human donor with melanoma.

The J gene is TRBJ1-4, the V gene TRBV23-1; TRBD1 agrees at 7 bases. TRBV23-1 is labeled an ORF, and its function is uncertain. V shed 4 bases, J shed 3 bases, and the junction held 8 bases outside the gene matches. CDR3 size: 16 residues. Written as DNA, the CDR3 is TGCGCCAGCAGTCGCCAGACAGGGCAACCTAATGAAAAACTGTTTTTT. Its protein product is CASSRQTGQPNEKLFF.

A few counts support this clone. The chain combines TRBV9 with TRBJ2-1; weak D call: TRBD2 (5 bases). Germline CDR1 is SGDLS and CDR2 is YYNGEE. V was pared by 0 bases and J by 0 bases, with 13 bases between. The CDR3 is 17 residues long. DNA for the CDR3: TGTGCCAGCAGCGTAGGTTCTAGCTTTAGCTCCTACAATGAGCAGTTCTTC. Its translation is CASSVGSSFSSYNEQFF.

V and J are TRBV9 and TRBJ1-2; D remains unclear. V lost 3 bases, J lost 1 base, and 4 bases lay in between. The CDR3 loop spans 12 amino acids. Germline values: CDR1 SGDLS, CDR2 YYNGEE. CDR3 DNA: TGTGCCAGCAGCGACGGTAACTATGGCTACACCTTC. This translates into CASSDGNYGYTF.

This clone appeared a few times. The chain is built from TRBV11-3 and TRBJ1-2; D is ambiguous. Trimming removed 2 bases from V and 0 bases from J, with 7 bases in between. CDR3 length: 14 amino acids. Looked up from germline, CDR1 is SGHNT and CDR2 is YENEEA. CDR3 amino acids: CASSLSETNYGYTF. CDR3 sequence (DNA): TGTGCCAGCAGCTTATCAGAGACTAACTATGGCTACACCTTC.

This chain connects TRBV6-8 to TRBJ2-5; 14 nucleotides agree with TRBD2. Germline V CDR1 and CDR2: MNHGY, SAAAGT. V gave up 6 bases and J gave up 5 bases; unmatched junction bases: 14. CDR3 length: 18 amino acids. The CDR3 coding sequence is TGTGCCAGCAGACCGGGACTAGCGGGGGCCCATTTCAGGGAGACCCAGTACTTC. Translation gives CASRPGLAGAHFRETQYF.

This clone showed up just a few times. The rearrangement joins TRBV11-3 to TRBJ2-3; 9 bases agree with TRBD2. From germline, CDR1 is SGHNT and CDR2 YENEEA. The CDR3 consists of 16 residues. V lost 6 bases and J lost 3; bases outside the gene matches: 10. DNA of the CDR3: TGTGCCAGCAGGGAGCCCCTAGCGGGGCCAACAGATACGCAGTATTTT. Its protein is CASREPLAGPTDTQYF. The full variable domain, its missing parts supplied by reference TRBV11-3 and TRBJ2-3, is EAGVVQSPRYKIIEKKQPVAFWCNPISGHNTLYWYLQNLGQGPELLIRYENEEAVDDSQLPKDRFSAERLKGVDSTLKIQPAELGDSAVYLCASREPLAGPTDTQYFGPGTRLTVL.

This chain links TRBV19 with TRBJ1-2, with 7 bases that match TRBD1. Germline V gene sequence: CDR1 LNHDA, CDR2 SQIVND (reference sequence). V lost 5 bases and J lost 0; bases outside the gene matches: 9. CDR3 length: 16 amino acids. The CDR3 loop reads CASSGDRESTNYGYTF. CDR3 sequence (DNA): TGTGCCAGTAGTGGCGACAGGGAGTCGACTAACTATGGCTACACCTTC.

The J gene is TRBJ2-1, the V gene TRBV1; the table assigns TRBD2, which was not confirmed against the DNA. TRBV1 is deemed a pseudogene. The CDR3 length is 17 residues. CDR3 amino acids: CASSQNPSGGSYNEQFF. The CDR3 DNA follows: TGCGCCAGCAGCCAGAACCCTAGCGGGGGGTCCTACAATGAGCAGTTCTTC.

The chain carries TRBV6-8 and TRBJ2-5, with 11 bases that match TRBD2. Germline CDR1 MNHGY, CDR2 SAAAGT. The J segment lost 5 bases and the V segment lost 6 bases, leaving 8 bases of the junction unmatched. The CDR3 spans 15 residues. Written as DNA, the CDR3 is TGTGCCAGCAGCCTGTTAGCGGGGGGGCAGGAGACCCAGTACTTC. Translating gives CASSLLAGGQETQYF.

The rearrangement links TRBV5-1 to TRBJ2-5, with D possibly TRBD1 on 6 matching bases. Per the germline V gene, CDR1 is SGHRS and CDR2 is YFSETQ. V was pared by 5 bases and J by 4 bases, with 15 bases between. This CDR3 region has 14 residues. The CDR3 bases are TGCGCCAGCAGGGATTACAGGGACGGAGAGACCCAGTACTTC. Encoded protein: CASRDYRDGETQYF.

The rearrangement links TRBV15 to TRBJ2-4; a weak D match, TRBD1 (6 bases). The CDR3 is 15 amino acids. Per the germline V gene, CDR1 is LNHNV and CDR2 is YYDKDF (reference sequence). Trimming stripped 8 bases from V and 5 bases from J, with 19 bases between. The CDR3 DNA follows: TGTGCCACCCTAAAACCGACAGGTCGCGAAAACATTCAGTACTTC. It codes for CATLKPTGRENIQYF.

This clone was observed a few times. The chain uses TRBV5-1 and TRBJ2-1, with D hard to call. CDR1 and CDR2 from the germline V gene are SGHRS and YFSETQ. The CDR3 has 16 amino acids. With 4 bases removed from V and 7 bases from J, the gap between germline ends came to 21 bases. Written as DNA, the CDR3 is TGCGCCAGCAGCCACGATTTGGATTTGTCCGGGAATGAGCAGTTCTTC. Protein product: CASSHDLDLSGNEQFF.

This clone has more than one count but fewer than ten. V usage is TRBV6-8 and J usage is TRBJ2-7; D remains ambiguous. The CDR3 loop spans 15 amino acids. Germline V gene lookup returns CDR1 MNHGY and CDR2 SAAAGT. Trimming pared 6 bases from V and 3 bases from J, leaving 18 bases between. The DNA for the CDR3 is TGTGCCAGCAGAGCTAGTGTGGGCGCTATCTACGAGCAGTACTTC. This codes for CASRASVGAIYEQYF.

V gene TRBV11-3 combines with J gene TRBJ2-7, with 9 bases lining up with TRBD1. J gave up 5 bases and V 4 bases, and 9 bases lay outside the gene matches. The CDR3 is 15 amino acids. CDR1 is SGHNT and CDR2 is YENEEA in the germline V gene. CDR3 protein: CASSSGTGSSHEQYF. CDR3 nucleotides: TGTGCCAGCAGCTCAGGGACAGGGTCCTCACACGAGCAGTACTTC.

This clone was seen more than once but under ten times. This chain uses TRBV11-3 with TRBJ1-1, with a possible D match to TRBD1 (6 bases). The V end lost 8 bases, the J end lost 6 bases, and 22 bases lay between the germline ends. The CDR3 has 15 amino acids. Germline V gene sequence: CDR1 SGHNT, CDR2 YENEEA. This CDR3 is CASSSGSRGRPEAFF. For the CDR3, the DNA is TGTGCCAGCTCTTCCGGGAGCAGGGGTAGGCCTGAAGCTTTCTTT.

The table lists this clone with a few counts. The chain uses TRBV6-8 and TRBJ2-1; tentatively, D is TRBD1 (5 bases). Germline V gene data show CDR1 as MNHGY and CDR2 as SAAAGT. The CDR3 covers 16 residues. Trimming removed 2 bases from V and 1 base from J, with 12 bases in between. CDR3 bases: TGTGCCAGCAGTTACATTGGGGCAGGGTCCTACAATGAGCAGTTCTTC. Its protein product is CASSYIGAGSYNEQFF.